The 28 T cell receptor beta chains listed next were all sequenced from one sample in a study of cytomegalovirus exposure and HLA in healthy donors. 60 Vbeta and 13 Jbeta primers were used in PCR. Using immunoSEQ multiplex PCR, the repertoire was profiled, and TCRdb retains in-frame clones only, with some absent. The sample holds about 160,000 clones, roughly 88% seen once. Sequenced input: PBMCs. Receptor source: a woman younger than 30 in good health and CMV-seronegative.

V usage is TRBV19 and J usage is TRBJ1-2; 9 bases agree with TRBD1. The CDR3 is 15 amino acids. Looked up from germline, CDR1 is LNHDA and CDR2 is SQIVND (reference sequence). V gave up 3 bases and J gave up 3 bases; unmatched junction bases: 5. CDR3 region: CASSIGTGGYYGYTF. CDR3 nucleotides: TGTGCCAGTAGTATCGGAACAGGGGGCTACTATGGCTACACCTTC.

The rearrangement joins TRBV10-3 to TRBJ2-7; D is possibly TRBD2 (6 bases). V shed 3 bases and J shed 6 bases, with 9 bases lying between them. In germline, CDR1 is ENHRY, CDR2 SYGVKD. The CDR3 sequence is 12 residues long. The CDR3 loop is CAISDSGSEQYF. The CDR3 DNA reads TGTGCCATCAGTGATTCCGGGAGCGAGCAGTACTTC.

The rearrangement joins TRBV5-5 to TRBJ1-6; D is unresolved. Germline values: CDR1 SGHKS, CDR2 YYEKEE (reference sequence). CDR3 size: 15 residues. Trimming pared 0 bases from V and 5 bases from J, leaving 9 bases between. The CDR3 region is CASSLAGQDNSPLHF. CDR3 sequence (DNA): TGTGCCAGCAGCTTGGCCGGCCAGGATAATTCACCCCTCCACTTT.

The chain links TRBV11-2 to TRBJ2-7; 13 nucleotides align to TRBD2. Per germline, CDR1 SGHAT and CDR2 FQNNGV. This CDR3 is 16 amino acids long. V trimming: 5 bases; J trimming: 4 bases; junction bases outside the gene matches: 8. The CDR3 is CASSGEGLAGMYEQYF. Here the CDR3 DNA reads TGTGCCAGCAGCGGAGAGGGACTAGCGGGGATGTACGAGCAGTACTTC.

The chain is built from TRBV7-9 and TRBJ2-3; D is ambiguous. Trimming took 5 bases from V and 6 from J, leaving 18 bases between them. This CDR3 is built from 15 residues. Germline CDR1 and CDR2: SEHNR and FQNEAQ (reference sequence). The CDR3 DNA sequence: TGTGCCAGCAGCCCCAAACACAGATCCTCGGATACGCAGTATTTT. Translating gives CASSPKHRSSDTQYF.

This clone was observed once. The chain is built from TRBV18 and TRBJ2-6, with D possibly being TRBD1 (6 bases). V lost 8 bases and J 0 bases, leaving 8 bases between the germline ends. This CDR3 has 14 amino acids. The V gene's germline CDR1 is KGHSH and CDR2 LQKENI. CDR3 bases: TGTGCCAGCACGGACAGCTCTGGGGCCAACGTCCTGACTTTC. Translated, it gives CASTDSSGANVLTF.

The CDR3 bases are TGTGCCAGCACCACCAGCACAGGGAACTATGGCTACACCTTC. This encodes CASTTSTGNYGYTF. This rearrangement joins TRBV6-5 to TRBJ1-2; possibly TRBD1 for D (6 bases). Germline values: CDR1 MNHEY, CDR2 SVGAGI. This CDR3 has 14 residues. The V end lost 7 bases, the J end lost 2 bases, and 14 bases lay between the germline ends.

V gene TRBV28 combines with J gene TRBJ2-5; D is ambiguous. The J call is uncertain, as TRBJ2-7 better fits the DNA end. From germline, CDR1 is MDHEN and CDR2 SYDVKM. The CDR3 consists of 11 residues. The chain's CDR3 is CASSANYEQYF. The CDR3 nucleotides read TGTGCCAGCAGTGCCAACTACGAGCAGTACTTC.

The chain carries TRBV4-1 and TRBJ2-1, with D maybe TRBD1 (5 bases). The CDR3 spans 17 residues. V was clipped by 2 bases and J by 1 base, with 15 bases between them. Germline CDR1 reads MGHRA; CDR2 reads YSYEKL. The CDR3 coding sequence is TGCGCCAGCAGCCAATCGAGGTGGACACGGTCCTACAATGAGCAGTTCTTC. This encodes CASSQSRWTRSYNEQFF.

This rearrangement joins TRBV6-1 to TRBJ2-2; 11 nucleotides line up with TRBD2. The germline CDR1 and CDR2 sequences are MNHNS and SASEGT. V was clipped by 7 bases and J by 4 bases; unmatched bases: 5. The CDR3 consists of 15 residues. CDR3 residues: CASIFTSGGTGELFF. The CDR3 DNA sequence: TGTGCCAGCATTTTCACTAGCGGGGGCACCGGGGAGCTGTTTTTT.

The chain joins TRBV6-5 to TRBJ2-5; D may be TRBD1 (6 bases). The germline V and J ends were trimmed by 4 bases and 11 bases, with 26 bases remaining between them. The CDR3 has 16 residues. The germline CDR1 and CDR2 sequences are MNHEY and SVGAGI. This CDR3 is CASSLEGTPAFLEQYF. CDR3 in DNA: TGTGCCAGCAGTTTAGAAGGGACACCGGCCTTCCTGGAGCAGTACTTC.

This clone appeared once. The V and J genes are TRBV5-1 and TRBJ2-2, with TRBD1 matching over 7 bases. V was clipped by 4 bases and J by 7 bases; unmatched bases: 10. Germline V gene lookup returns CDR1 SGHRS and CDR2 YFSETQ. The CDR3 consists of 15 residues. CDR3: CASSVTGTVGGELFF. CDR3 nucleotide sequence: TGCGCCAGCAGCGTAACCGGGACAGTTGGCGGGGAGCTGTTTTTT.

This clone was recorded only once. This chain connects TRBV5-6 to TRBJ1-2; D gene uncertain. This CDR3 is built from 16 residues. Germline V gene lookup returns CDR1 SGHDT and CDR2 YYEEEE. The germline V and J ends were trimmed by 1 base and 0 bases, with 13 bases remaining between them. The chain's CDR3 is CASSLIGEIANYGYTF. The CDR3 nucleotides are TGTGCCAGCAGCTTGATCGGGGAGATAGCTAACTATGGCTACACCTTC. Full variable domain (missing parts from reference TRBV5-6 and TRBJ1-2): DAGVTQSPTHLIKTRGQQVTLRCSPKSGHDTVSWYQQALGQGPQFIFQYYEEEERQRGNFPDRFSGHQFPNYSSELNVNALLLGDSALYLCASSLIGEIANYGYTFGSGTRLTVV.

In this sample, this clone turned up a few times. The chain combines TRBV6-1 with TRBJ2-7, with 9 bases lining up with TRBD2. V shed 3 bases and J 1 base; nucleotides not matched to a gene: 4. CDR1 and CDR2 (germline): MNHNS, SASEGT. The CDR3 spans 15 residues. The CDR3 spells CASSDQTSGSYEQYF. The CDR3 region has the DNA TGTGCCAGCAGTGACCAGACTAGCGGATCCTACGAGCAGTACTTC.

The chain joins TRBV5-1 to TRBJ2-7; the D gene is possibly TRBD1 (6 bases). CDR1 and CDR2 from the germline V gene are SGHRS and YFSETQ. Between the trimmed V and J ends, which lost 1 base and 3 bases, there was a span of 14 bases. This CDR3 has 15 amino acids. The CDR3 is CASSLLDTGNYEQYF. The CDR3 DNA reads TGCGCCAGCAGCTTGTTGGACACAGGGAACTACGAGCAGTACTTC.

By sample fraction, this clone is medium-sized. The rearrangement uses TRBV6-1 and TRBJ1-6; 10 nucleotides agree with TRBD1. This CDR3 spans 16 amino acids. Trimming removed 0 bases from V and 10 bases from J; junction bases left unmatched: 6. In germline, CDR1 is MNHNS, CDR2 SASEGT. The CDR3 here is CASSEASGTGESPLHF. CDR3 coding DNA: TGTGCCAGCAGTGAAGCCTCCGGGACAGGGGAATCACCCCTCCACTTT.

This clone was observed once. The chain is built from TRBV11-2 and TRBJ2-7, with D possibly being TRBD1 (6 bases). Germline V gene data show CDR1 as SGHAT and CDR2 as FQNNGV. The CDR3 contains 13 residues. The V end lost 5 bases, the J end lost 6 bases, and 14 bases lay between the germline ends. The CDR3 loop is CASSHTGSTEQYF. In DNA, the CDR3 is TGTGCCAGCAGCCATACAGGGTCGACCGAGCAGTACTTC.

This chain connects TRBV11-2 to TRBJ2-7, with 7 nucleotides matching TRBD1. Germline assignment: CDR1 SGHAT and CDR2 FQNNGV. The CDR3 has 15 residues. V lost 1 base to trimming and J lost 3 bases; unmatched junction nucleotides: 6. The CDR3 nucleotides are TGTGCCAGCAGCTTAGGGCCAGGGGGTGGCTACGAGCAGTACTTC. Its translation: CASSLGPGGGYEQYF.

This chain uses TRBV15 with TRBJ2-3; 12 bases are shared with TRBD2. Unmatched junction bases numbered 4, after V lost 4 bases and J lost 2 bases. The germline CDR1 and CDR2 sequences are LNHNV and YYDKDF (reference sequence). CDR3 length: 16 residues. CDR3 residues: CATSTRLAGATDTQYF. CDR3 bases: TGTGCCACCAGCACCCGACTAGCGGGGGCCACAGATACGCAGTATTTT.

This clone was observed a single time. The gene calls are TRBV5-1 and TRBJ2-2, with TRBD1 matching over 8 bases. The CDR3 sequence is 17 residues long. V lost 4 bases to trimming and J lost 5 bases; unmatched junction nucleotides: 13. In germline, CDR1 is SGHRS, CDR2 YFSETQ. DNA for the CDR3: TGCGCCAGCAGCCCATCCCTTACAGGGGGTAGGACCGGGGAGCTGTTTTTT. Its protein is CASSPSLTGGRTGELFF.

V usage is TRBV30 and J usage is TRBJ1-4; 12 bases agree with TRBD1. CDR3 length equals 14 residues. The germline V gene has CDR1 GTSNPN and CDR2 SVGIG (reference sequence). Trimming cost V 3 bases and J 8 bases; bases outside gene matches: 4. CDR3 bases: TGTGCCTGGAGACTGGGACAGGGGGCGGAAAAACTGTTTTTT. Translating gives CAWRLGQGAEKLFF.

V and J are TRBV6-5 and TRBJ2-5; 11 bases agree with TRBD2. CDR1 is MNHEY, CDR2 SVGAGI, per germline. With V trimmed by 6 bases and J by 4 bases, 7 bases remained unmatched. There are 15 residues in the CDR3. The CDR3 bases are TGTGCCAGCAGCAATAGCGGGGGGGCGGGAGAGACCCAGTACTTC. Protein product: CASSNSGGAGETQYF.

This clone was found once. The CDR3 DNA reads TGCGCCAGCAGTGAGGGCGGGAGCCTCACCGGGGAGCTGTTTTTT. This encodes CASSEGGSLTGELFF. This rearrangement joins TRBV10-1 to TRBJ2-2, with 7 bases identical to TRBD2. The CDR3 has 15 residues. The junction had 4 bases not matched to a gene; V was cut back by 2 bases and J by 4 bases. Germline CDR1 is WNHNN and CDR2 is SYGVQD (reference sequence).

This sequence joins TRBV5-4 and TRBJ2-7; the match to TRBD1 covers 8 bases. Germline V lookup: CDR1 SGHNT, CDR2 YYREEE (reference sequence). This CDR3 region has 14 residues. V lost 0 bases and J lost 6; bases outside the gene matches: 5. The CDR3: CASSLDQGAGEQYF. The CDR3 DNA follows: TGTGCCAGCAGCTTGGATCAGGGGGCGGGCGAGCAGTACTTC.

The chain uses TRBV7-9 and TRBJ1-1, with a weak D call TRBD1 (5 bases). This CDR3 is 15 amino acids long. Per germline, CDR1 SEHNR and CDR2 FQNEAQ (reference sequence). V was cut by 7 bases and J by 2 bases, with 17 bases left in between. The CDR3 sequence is CASIPRGKLNTEAFF. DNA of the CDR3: TGTGCCAGCATCCCCCGGGGGAAATTAAACACTGAAGCTTTCTTT.

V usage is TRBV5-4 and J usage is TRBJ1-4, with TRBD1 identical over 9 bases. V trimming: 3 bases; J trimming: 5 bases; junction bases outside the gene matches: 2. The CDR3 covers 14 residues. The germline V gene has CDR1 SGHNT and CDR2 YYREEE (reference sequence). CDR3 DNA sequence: TGTGCCAGCAGCTCGGGGACAGGGAATGAAAAACTGTTTTTT. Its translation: CASSSGTGNEKLFF.

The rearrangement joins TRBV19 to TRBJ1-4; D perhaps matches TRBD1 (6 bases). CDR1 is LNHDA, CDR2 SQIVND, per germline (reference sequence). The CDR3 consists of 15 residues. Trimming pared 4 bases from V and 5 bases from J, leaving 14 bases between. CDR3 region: CASSNTGLGNEKLFF. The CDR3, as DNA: TGTGCCAGTAGTAATACAGGGCTGGGGAATGAAAAACTGTTTTTT. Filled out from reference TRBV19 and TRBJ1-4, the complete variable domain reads DGGITQSPKYLFRKEGQNVTLSCEQNLNHDAMYWYRQDPGQGLRLIYYSQIVNDFQKGDIAEGYSVSREKKESFPLTVTSAQKNPTAFYLCASSNTGLGNEKLFFGSGTQLSVL.

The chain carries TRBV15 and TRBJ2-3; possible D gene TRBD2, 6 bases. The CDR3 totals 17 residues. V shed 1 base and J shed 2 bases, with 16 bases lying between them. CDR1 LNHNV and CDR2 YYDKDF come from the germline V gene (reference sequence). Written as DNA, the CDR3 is TGTGCCACCAGCAGAGTTCTATCCGGGGGTCCCACAGATACGCAGTATTTT. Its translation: CATSRVLSGGPTDTQYF.